Listed below are T cell receptor beta chains from one sample, sequenced in a study of brain T cells in children with intractable seizures. Repertoires were generated with immunoSEQ multiplex PCR, while TCRdb's copy carries only in-frame clones and drops some. Of roughly 23,000 clones listed, roughly 94% are singletons. Sample: peripheral blood, taken at surgery. These receptors were taken from a boy younger than 18 with focal cortical dysplasia and intractable seizures. Each CDR3 is given with its conserved first and last residue. The D gene is left open where the match is weak. Some rows mark clone size as missing; the rest say once, few, many or name a class of expanded clone.

CDR3 protein: CASSSVKGGFNEQFF; CDR3 DNA: TGTGCCAGCAGCTCCGTGAAGGGAGGGTTCAATGAGCAGTTCTTC; clone size: NA; D gene: TRBD2; V gene: TRBV7-6; J gene: TRBJ2-1
CDR3 protein: CASSVEGTAGNTIYF; CDR3 DNA: TGTGCCAGCAGCGTAGAGGGGACGGCTGGAAACACCATATATTTT; clone size: NA; D gene: NA; V gene: TRBV9; J gene: TRBJ1-3
CDR3 protein: CASSSNRGTSDTQYF; CDR3 DNA: TGTGCCAGCAGCTCAAACCGTGGGACCTCAGATACGCAGTATTTT; clone size: NA; D gene: NA; V gene: TRBV7-3; J gene: TRBJ2-3
CDR3 protein: CASSLLEGGETQYF; CDR3 DNA: TGCGCCAGCAGCTTGTTGGAAGGGGGAGAGACCCAGTACTTC; clone size: once; D gene: NA; V gene: TRBV5-1; J gene: TRBJ2-5
CDR3 protein: CASSEARDGEAFF; CDR3 DNA: TGCGCCAGCAGTGAGGCTCGGGACGGTGAAGCTTTCTTT; clone size: NA; D gene: NA; V gene: TRBV10-2; J gene: TRBJ1-1
CDR3 protein: CASSQARGGVVEKLFF; CDR3 DNA: TGTGCCAGCAGCCAAGCCCGGGGGGGGGTGGTCGAAAAACTGTTTTTT; clone size: once; D gene: NA; V gene: TRBV4-2; J gene: TRBJ1-4
CDR3 protein: CASSPKSLSNQPQHF; CDR3 DNA: TGTGCCAGCAGCCCCAAATCACTGAGCAATCAGCCCCAGCATTTT; clone size: few; D gene: NA; V gene: TRBV27; J gene: TRBJ1-5
CDR3 protein: CASIWQGSTNEKLFF; CDR3 DNA: TGTGCCAGCATTTGGCAGGGAAGCACTAATGAAAAACTGTTTTTT; clone size: NA; D gene: NA; V gene: TRBV2; J gene: TRBJ1-4
CDR3 protein: CASSYRGPSTGELFF; CDR3 DNA: TGTGCCAGCAGTTACCGCGGCCCCTCCACCGGGGAGCTGTTTTTT; clone size: NA; D gene: NA; V gene: TRBV6-5; J gene: TRBJ2-2
CDR3 protein: CASSMMDGYTEAFF; CDR3 DNA: TGTGCCAGTAGTATGATGGACGGATACACTGAAGCTTTCTTT; clone size: NA; D gene: NA; V gene: TRBV19; J gene: TRBJ1-1
CDR3 protein: CAWMAGGGKTQYF; CDR3 DNA: TGTGCCTGGATGGCGGGAGGCGGGAAGACCCAGTACTTC; clone size: NA; D gene: TRBD2; V gene: TRBV30; J gene: TRBJ2-5